This TCR beta chain was identified during a study of cytomegalovirus exposure and HLA in healthy donors. Deletions cut 6 bases from V and 7 bases from J, with 24 bases between. CDR1 and CDR2 (germline): SEHNR, FQNEAQ (reference sequence). There are 17 residues in the CDR3. Both 60 Vbeta primers and 13 Jbeta primers went into the PCR. Method: immunoSEQ multiplex PCR; TCRdb's copy keeps in-frame clones and lacks some. This table has 100,000 to 150,000 clones, approximately 82% appearing once. This clonotype was sampled from a man younger than 35 in good health and CMV-seropositive. Material: PBMCs. The J gene is TRBJ1-4, the V gene TRBV7-9; D gene ambiguous. CDR3 loop: CASSLDGVSRSGEKLFF. CDR3 coding DNA: TGTGCCAGCAGTCTCGACGGGGTGTCCCGCTCGGGTGAAAAACTGTTTTTT.